The T cell receptor beta chain described here comes from a study of blood T cells in healthy people across ages. Regarding the study as a whole: Donor CMV status was unknown, possibly confounding expanded clonotype changes.

This CDR3 has 18 residues. With 7 bases removed from V and 0 bases from J, the gap between germline ends came to 22 bases. Germline V gives CDR1 MNHNS, CDR2 SASEGT. Notes on this clonotype: The target antigen is unknown.

Using a J-beta primer mix together with a sample-barcoded 5' primer, a second PCR was run for roughly 6 to 11 cycles. TCRdb processed the 5' RACE reads anew with MiXCR; each CDR3 protein has one entry. The profile shows roughly 790,000 distinct CDR3 sequences, roughly 44% of them singletons. Researchers report isolating at least 6 million PBMCs per sample. This chain uses TRBV6-1 with TRBJ2-1; tentatively, D is TRBD2 (6 bases). The receptor was derived from a woman aged 60 to 75 in good health. The sequenced sample consisted of blood. In DNA form, the CDR3 reads TGTGCCAGCACCTGGGGGGATCCGAATCTTTTCTCCTACAATGAGCAGTTCTTC. Translation: CASTWGDPNLFSYNEQFF.